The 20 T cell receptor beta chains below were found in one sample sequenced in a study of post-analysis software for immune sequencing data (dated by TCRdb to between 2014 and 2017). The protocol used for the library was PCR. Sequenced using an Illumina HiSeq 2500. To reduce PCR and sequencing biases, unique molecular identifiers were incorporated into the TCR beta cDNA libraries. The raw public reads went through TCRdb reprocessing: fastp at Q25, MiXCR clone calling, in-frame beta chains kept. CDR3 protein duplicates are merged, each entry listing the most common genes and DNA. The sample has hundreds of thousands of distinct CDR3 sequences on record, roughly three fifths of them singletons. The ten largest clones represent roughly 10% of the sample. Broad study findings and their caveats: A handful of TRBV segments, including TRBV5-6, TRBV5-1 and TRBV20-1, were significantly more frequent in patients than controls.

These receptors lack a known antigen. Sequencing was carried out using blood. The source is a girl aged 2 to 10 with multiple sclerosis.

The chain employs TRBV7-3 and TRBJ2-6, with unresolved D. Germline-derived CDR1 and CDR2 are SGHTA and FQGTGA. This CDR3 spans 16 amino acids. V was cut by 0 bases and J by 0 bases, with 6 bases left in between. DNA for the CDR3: TGTGCCAGCAGCTTAACACGGGCCTCTGGGGCCAACGTCCTGACTTTC. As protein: CASSLTRASGANVLTF.

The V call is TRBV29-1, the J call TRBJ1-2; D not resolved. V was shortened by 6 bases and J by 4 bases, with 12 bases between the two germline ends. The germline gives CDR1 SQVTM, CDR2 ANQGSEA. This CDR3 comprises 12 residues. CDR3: CSVKTSVYGYTF. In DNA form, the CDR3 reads TGCAGCGTGAAGACATCCGTCTATGGCTACACCTTC.

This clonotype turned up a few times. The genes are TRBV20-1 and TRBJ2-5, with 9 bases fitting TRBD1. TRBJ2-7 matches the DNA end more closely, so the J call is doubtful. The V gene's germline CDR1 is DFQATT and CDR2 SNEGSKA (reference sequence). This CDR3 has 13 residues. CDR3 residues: CSAAGTGFYEQYF. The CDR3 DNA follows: TGCAGTGCTGCCGGGACAGGGTTTTACGAGCAGTACTTC.

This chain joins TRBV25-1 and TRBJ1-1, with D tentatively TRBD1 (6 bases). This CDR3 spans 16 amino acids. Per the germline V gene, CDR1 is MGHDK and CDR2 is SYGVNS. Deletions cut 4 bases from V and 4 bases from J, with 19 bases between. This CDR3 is CASSGGGATAGTEAFF. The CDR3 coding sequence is TGTGCCAGCAGTGGAGGGGGGGCGACGGCGGGCACTGAAGCTTTCTTT.

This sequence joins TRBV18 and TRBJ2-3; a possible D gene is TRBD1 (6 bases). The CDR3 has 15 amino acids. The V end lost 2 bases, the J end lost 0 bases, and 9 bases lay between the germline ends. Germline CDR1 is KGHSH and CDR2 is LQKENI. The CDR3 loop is CASSPRQESTDTQYF. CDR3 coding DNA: TGTGCCAGCTCACCAAGACAGGAGAGCACAGATACGCAGTATTTT.

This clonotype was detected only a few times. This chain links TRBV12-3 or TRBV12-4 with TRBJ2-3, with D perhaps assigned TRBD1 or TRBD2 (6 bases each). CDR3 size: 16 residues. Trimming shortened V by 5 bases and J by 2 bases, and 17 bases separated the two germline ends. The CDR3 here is CASSPGGSPLTDTQYF. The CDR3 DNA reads TGTGCCAGCAGTCCCGGGGGCAGCCCCCTCACAGATACGCAGTATTTT.

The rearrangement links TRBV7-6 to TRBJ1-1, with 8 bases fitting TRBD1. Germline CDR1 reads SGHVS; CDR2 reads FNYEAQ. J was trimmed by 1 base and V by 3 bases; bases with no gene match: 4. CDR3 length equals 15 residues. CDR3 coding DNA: TGTGCCAGCAGCTTTTCCGGGACAGGGAACACTGAAGCTTTCTTT. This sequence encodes CASSFSGTGNTEAFF.

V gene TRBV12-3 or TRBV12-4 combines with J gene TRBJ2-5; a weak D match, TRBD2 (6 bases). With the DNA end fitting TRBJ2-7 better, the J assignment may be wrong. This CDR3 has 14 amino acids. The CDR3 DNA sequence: TGTGCCAGCACCCTAGGCACGGGAGTGGGCGAGCAGTACTTC. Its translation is CASTLGTGVGEQYF.

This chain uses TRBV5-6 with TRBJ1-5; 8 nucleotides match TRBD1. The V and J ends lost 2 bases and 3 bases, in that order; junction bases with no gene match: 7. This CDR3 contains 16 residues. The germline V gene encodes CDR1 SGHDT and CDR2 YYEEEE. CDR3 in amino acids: CASSFRTGRDNQPQHF. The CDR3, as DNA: TGTGCCAGCAGCTTTAGGACAGGGCGAGACAATCAGCCCCAGCATTTT. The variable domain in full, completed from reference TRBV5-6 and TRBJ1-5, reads DAGVTQSPTHLIKTRGQQVTLRCSPKSGHDTVSWYQQALGQGPQFIFQYYEEEERQRGNFPDRFSGHQFPNYSSELNVNALLLGDSALYLCASSFRTGRDNQPQHFGDGTRLSIL.

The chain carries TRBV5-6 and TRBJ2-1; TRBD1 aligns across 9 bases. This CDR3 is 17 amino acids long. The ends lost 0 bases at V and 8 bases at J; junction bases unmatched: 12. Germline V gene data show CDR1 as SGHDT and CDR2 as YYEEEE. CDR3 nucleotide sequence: TGTGCCAGCAGCTTGGCTGGGGACAGGGTGAAGAGTGATGAGCAGTTCTTC. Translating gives CASSLAGDRVKSDEQFF.

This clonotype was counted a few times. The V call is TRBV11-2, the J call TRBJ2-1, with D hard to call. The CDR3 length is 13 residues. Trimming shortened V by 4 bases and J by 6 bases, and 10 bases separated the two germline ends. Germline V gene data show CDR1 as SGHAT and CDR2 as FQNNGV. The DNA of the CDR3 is TGTGCCAGCAGCTCTTCTAGTGCCAATGAGCAGTTCTTC. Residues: CASSSSSANEQFF.

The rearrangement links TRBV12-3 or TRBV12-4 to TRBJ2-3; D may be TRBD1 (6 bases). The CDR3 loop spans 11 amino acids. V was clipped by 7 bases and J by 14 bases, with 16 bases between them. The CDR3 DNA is TGTGCCAGCACAACAGGGAACAGATGGTATTTT. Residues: CASTTGNRWYF.

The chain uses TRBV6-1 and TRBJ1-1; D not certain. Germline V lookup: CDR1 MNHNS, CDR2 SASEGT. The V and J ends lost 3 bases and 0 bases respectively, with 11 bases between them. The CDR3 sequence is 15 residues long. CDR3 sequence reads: CASSDARKLNTEAFF. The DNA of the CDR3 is TGTGCCAGCAGTGACGCCAGGAAACTGAACACTGAAGCTTTCTTT.

CDR3 sequence reads: CASSFSGSGTLLSYEQYF. CDR3 coding DNA: TGTGCCAGCAGTTTCTCGGGGTCCGGGACTTTGCTCTCCTACGAGCAGTACTTC. The rearrangement joins TRBV2 to TRBJ2-7; weak D call: TRBD2 (6 bases). Germline V gene data show CDR1 as SNHLY and CDR2 as FYNNEI. V shed 5 bases and J shed 0 bases, with 23 bases lying between them. The CDR3 spans 18 residues.

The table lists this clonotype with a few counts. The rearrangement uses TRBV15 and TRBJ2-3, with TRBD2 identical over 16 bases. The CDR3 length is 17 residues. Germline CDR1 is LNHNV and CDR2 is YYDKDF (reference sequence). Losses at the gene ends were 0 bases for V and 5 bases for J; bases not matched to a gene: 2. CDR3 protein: CATSREGTSGREDTQYF. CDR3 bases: TGTGCCACCAGCAGAGAGGGGACTAGCGGGAGGGAAGATACGCAGTATTTT.

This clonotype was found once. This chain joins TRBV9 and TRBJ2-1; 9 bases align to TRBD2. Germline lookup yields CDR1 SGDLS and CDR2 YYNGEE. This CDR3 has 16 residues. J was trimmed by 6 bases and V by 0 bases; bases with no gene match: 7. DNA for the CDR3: TGTGCCAGCAGCGTAGGGCTAGCGGGGAACCGCAATGAGCAGTTCTTC. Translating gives CASSVGLAGNRNEQFF. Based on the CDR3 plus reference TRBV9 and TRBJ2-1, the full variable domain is DSGVTQTPKHLITATGQRVTLRCSPRSGDLSVYWYQQSLDQGLQFLIQYYNGEERAKGNILERFSAQQFPDLHSELNLSSLELGDSALYFCASSVGLAGNRNEQFFGPGTRLTVL.

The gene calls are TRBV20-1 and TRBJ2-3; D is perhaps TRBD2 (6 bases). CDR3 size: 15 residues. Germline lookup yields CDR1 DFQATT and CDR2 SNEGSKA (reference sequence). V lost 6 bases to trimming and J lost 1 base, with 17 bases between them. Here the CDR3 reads CSATVRDWRTDTQYF. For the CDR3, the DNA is TGCAGTGCCACCGTCCGGGACTGGCGCACAGATACGCAGTATTTT.

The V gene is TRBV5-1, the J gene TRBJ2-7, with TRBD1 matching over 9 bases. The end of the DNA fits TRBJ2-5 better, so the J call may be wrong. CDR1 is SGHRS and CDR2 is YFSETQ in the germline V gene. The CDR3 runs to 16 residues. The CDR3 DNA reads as TGCGCCAGCAGCTTGGGGGGGACAGGGACCCCAGAGACCCAGTACTTC. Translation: CASSLGGTGTPETQYF.

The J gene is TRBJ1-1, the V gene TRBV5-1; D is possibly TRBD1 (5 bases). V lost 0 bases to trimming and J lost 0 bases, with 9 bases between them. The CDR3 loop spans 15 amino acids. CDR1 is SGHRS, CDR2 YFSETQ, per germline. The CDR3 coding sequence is TGCGCCAGCAGCTTGGTTCGGGGGATGAACACTGAAGCTTTCTTT. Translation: CASSLVRGMNTEAFF.

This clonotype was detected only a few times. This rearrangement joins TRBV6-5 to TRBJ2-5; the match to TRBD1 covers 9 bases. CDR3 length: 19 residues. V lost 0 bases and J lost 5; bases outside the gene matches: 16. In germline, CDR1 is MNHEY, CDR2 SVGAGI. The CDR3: CASSYSIGRGTGLGETQYF. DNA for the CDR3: TGTGCCAGCAGTTACTCGATCGGGCGAGGGACAGGGCTCGGTGAGACCCAGTACTTC.